Each of the 21 T cell receptor beta chains below was sequenced from the same sample in a study of CD8 T cells in ankylosing spondylitis. Whole-study results and caveats: Roughly eight highly homologous variants made up a TCR beta motif that seemed to typify ankylosing spondylitis blood.

For these receptors, no antigen is known. TCRdb passed the 5' RACE reads through MiXCR, listing each CDR3 protein once. In the table there are more than 400,000 distinct CDR3 sequences, roughly 5% of which are singletons. Sequencing input: blood, either unsorted or a sorted T cell fraction (not recorded which). These receptors all come from a male donor with ankylosing spondylitis.

This clonotype was picked up many times. V usage is TRBV12-3 or TRBV12-4 and J usage is TRBJ1-1; D call uncertain. CDR3 length equals 14 residues. V was clipped by 5 bases and J by 4 bases, with 14 bases between them. This chain's CDR3 is CASSPFLAGTEAFF. CDR3 nucleotides: TGTGCCAGCAGTCCTTTTTTAGCAGGCACTGAAGCTTTCTTT.

This clonotype was counted many times. This rearrangement joins TRBV12-3 or TRBV12-4 to TRBJ1-6; D remains unclear. Trimming stripped 8 bases from V and 10 bases from J, with 15 bases between. This CDR3 spans 13 amino acids. Written as DNA, the CDR3 is TGTGCCAGCGGTCTTTGGGGAGGATCACCCCTCCACTTT. This gives the protein CASGLWGGSPLHF.

This clonotype was seen many times. V is TRBV7-2 and J is TRBJ2-3, with D tentatively TRBD1 (5 bases). In germline, CDR1 is SGHTA, CDR2 FQGNSA. The CDR3 contains 14 residues. Trimming removed 6 bases at V and 3 bases at J, with 13 bases between. In DNA, the CDR3 is TGTGCCAGCAGAAATGTATCAGGGACAGATACGCAGTATTTT. Protein: CASRNVSGTDTQYF.

CDR3 protein: CASSYSRARVAEAFF. CDR3 coding DNA: TGTGCCAGCAGTTACTCTCGGGCGAGGGTCGCTGAAGCTTTCTTT. J is TRBJ1-1 and V is TRBV6-2 or TRBV6-3, with D uncertain. Per the germline V gene, CDR1 is MNHEY and CDR2 is SVGEGT. The ends were cut back, 0 bases at V and 6 bases at J, with 14 bases in the middle. The CDR3 length is 15 residues.

This clonotype came up many times. The chain couples TRBV5-6 to TRBJ2-1; maybe TRBD2 (6 bases). V was clipped by 3 bases and J by 10 bases, with 11 bases between them. Germline loops: CDR1 SGHDT, CDR2 YYEEEE. The CDR3 consists of 12 residues. The CDR3 nucleotides read TGTGCCAGCAGCTGGAGGGTTGCGGAGCAGTTCTTC. Amino acids: CASSWRVAEQFF.

This clonotype was observed at least ten times. The chain combines TRBV12-3 or TRBV12-4 with TRBJ2-7, with D perhaps TRBD1 or TRBD2 (5 bases each). V was shortened by 3 bases and J by 1 base, with 13 bases between the two germline ends. The CDR3 sequence is 15 residues long. The CDR3 loop is CASSLKPGPSYEQYF. The CDR3 bases are TGTGCCAGCAGTTTGAAACCGGGACCTTCCTACGAGCAGTACTTC.

The sample holds a few counts of this clonotype. The chain joins TRBV7-9 to TRBJ1-3, with D maybe TRBD1 (5 bases). Germline values: CDR1 SEHNR, CDR2 FQNEAQ (reference sequence). Trimming shortened V by 1 base and J by 0 bases, and 10 bases separated the two germline ends. The CDR3 runs 16 residues. The CDR3 region has the DNA TGTGCCAGCAGCTTAGGGGACTCGTTCTCTGGAAACACCATATATTTT. This gives the protein CASSLGDSFSGNTIYF.

Ten or more counts support this clonotype. The CDR3 loop reads CAISDSSTMNTEAFF. The DNA of the CDR3 is TGTGCCATCAGTGATAGTTCTACGATGAACACTGAAGCTTTCTTT. The rearrangement links TRBV10-3 to TRBJ1-1; D is unresolved. CDR3 length: 15 amino acids. Trimming removed 3 bases from V and 0 bases from J, with 11 bases in between. CDR1 and CDR2 from the germline V gene are ENHRY and SYGVKD.

This clonotype was seen a few times. This chain connects TRBV24-1 to TRBJ2-3, with unresolved D. V lost 6 bases and J lost 6, with 12 bases in between. The CDR3 spans 13 residues. CDR1 is KGHDR and CDR2 is SFDVKD in the germline V gene. The CDR3 nucleotides read TGTGCCACCAGTAAACAAACGCGGGATACGCAGTATTTT. Translating gives CATSKQTRDTQYF.

This clonotype was recorded many times. The gene calls are TRBV7-2 and TRBJ1-2, with D unresolved. V shed 0 bases and J shed 0 bases, with 14 bases lying between them. Germline loops: CDR1 SGHTA, CDR2 FQGNSA. The CDR3 loop spans 17 amino acids. The CDR3 sequence is CASSLAISTRANYGYTF. In DNA form, the CDR3 reads TGTGCCAGCAGCTTAGCGATTTCGACCCGAGCTAACTATGGCTACACCTTC.

The chain carries TRBV2 and TRBJ2-3; TRBD2 is a possible D gene (6 bases). The V end lost 10 bases, the J end lost 2 bases, and 19 bases lay between the germline ends. The CDR3 is 15 amino acids. Germline values: CDR1 SNHLY, CDR2 FYNNEI. The CDR3 here is CAKQGTRTYTDTQYF. As DNA, the CDR3 is TGTGCCAAACAAGGGACTCGAACTTACACAGATACGCAGTATTTT.

V and J are TRBV12-3 or TRBV12-4 and TRBJ1-4; D remains unclear. V was cut by 2 bases and J by 8 bases, with 6 bases left in between. The CDR3 sequence is 12 residues long. This CDR3 reads CASSLRSEKLFF. CDR3 sequence (DNA): TGTGCCAGCAGTTTACGTTCCGAAAAACTGTTTTTT.

The table lists this clonotype with many counts. V usage is TRBV18 and J usage is TRBJ1-5; no reliable D call. V was trimmed by 6 bases and J by 7 bases, leaving 16 bases between them. Germline V gene sequence: CDR1 KGHSH, CDR2 LQKENI. The CDR3 consists of 14 residues. CDR3 protein: CASSQTPGIQPQHF. CDR3 nucleotides: TGTGCCAGCTCCCAAACCCCGGGGATACAGCCCCAGCATTTT.

This clonotype was found many times. This chain uses TRBV7-2 with TRBJ2-5, with D hard to call. The V end was cut by 1 base, the J end by 4 bases, with 7 bases between. The CDR3 has 13 residues. The germline CDR1 and CDR2 sequences are SGHTA and FQGNSA. CDR3 amino acids: CASSLVKGETQYF. The CDR3, as DNA: TGTGCCAGCAGCTTAGTGAAGGGAGAGACCCAGTACTTC.

This clonotype was counted ten times or more. One end of the junction fails to match germline, which may point to a read error. The rearrangement uses TRBV7-7 and TRBJ2-1; 9 bases match TRBD1. There are 14 residues in the CDR3. Germline CDR1 SSHAT, CDR2 FNYEAQ (reference sequence). DNA of the CDR3: TGTGCTAGCAGCTCCCGGGACAGGGTAGGTGAGCAGTTCTTC. Amino acids: CASSSRDRVGEQFF.

This clonotype was seen ten or more times. The chain joins TRBV6-2 or TRBV6-3 to TRBJ2-1; TRBD1 matches at 8 bases. Germline CDR1 reads MNHEY; CDR2 reads SVGEGT. The CDR3 loop spans 17 amino acids. The J segment lost 6 bases and the V segment lost 7 bases, leaving 17 bases of the junction unmatched. CDR3: CASTSRGQAFLGNEQFF. Written as DNA, the CDR3 is TGTGCCAGCACTTCACGGGGACAGGCCTTCTTAGGCAATGAGCAGTTCTTC.

Ten or more counts support this clonotype. This chain connects TRBV13 to TRBJ2-3; 10 nucleotides match TRBD1. This CDR3 has 15 amino acids. Trimming cost V 6 bases and J 4 bases; bases outside gene matches: 7. Germline assignment: CDR1 PRHDT and CDR2 FYEKMQ (reference sequence). The CDR3 bases are TGTGCCAGCAGTCGCCGGGACAGGGGAGCAGATACGCAGTATTTT. It codes for CASSRRDRGADTQYF.

V usage is TRBV15 and J usage is TRBJ2-5; D unclear. In germline, CDR1 is LNHNV, CDR2 YYDKDF (reference sequence). The CDR3 runs to 13 residues. The V and J ends lost 4 bases and 1 base respectively, with 7 bases between them. The CDR3 is CATSTDPQETQYF. Here the CDR3 DNA reads TGTGCCACCAGCACCGACCCCCAAGAGACCCAGTACTTC.

This clonotype was found many times. The chain has TRBV28 and TRBJ2-1; D uncertain. CDR1 and CDR2 from the germline V gene are MDHEN and SYDVKM. The CDR3 contains 16 residues. The V gene lost 4 bases and the J gene lost 4 bases, with 17 bases spanning the gap. CDR3 DNA: TGTGCCAGCAGTTCACGGTTCCAGTCTTATTACAATGAGCAGTTCTTC. It specifies CASSSRFQSYYNEQFF.

This clonotype occurred many times. The rearrangement uses TRBV10-3 and TRBJ2-1; tentative D call: TRBD2 (7 bases). CDR3 size: 14 residues. The V gene's germline CDR1 is ENHRY and CDR2 SYGVKD. Trimming cost V 8 bases and J 8 bases, with 19 bases left between them. For the CDR3, the DNA is TGTGCCATCGGGGGGGATGCAGGGGTCGATGAGCAGTTCTTC. Amino acid sequence: CAIGGDAGVDEQFF.

This clonotype was seen many times. The chain carries TRBV6-5 and TRBJ1-2; a weak D match, TRBD1 (5 bases). The length of the CDR3 is 16 residues. Trimming pared 2 bases from V and 2 bases from J, leaving 15 bases between. CDR1 and CDR2 from the germline V gene are MNHEY and SVGAGI. The DNA for the CDR3 is TGTGCCAGCAGTTACCGCTCGGGGCGCCCGAACTATGGCTACACCTTC. It translates to CASSYRSGRPNYGYTF.